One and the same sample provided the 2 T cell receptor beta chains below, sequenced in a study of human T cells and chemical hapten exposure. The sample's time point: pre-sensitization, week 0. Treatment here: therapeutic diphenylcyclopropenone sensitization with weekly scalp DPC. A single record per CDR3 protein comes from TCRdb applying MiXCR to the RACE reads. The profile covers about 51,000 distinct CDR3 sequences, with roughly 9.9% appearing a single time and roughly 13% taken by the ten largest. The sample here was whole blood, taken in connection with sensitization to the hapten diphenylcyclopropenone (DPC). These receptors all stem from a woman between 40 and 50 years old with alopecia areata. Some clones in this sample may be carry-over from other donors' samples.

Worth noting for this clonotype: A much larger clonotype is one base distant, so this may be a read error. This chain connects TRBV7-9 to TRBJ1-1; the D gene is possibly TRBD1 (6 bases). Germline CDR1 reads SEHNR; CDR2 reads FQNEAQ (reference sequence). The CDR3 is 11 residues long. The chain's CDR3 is CVSSLQGWAFF. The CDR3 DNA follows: TGTGTCAGCAGCTTACAGGGTTGGGCTTTCTTT.

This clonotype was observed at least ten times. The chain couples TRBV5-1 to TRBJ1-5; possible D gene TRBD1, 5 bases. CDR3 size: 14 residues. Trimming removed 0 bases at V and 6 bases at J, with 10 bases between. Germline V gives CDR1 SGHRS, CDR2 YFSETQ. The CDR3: CASSLVPGTQPQHF. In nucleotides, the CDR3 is TGCGCCAGCAGCTTGGTCCCAGGGACTCAGCCCCAGCATTTT.